The entry below gives a single TCR beta chain sequence along with its context. Its specificity is unknown. The data belong to a study of T cell responses to AZD1222 COVID-19 vaccine. Study conclusions and caveats: Females made up more of the donors, who were largely white British, and clonal diversity may have come out too low. Repertoires were collected only later (after the peak T cell response had occurred). Seropositive at baseline were only a handful of AZD1222 recipients.

Assay used: immunoSEQ multiplex PCR; TCRdb lists only in-frame clones, some missing. The data hold 95,000 to 100,000 clones, with around 87% observed a single time. The CDR3 covers 12 residues. The material sequenced was peripheral blood, taken 28 days after the second AZD1222 dose. This TCR was sampled from an adult who received the AZD1222 COVID-19 vaccine. The V gene is TRBV21-1, the J gene TRBJ1-2. TRBV21-1 represents a pseudogene. DNA for the CDR3: TGTGCCAGCAGCGTAAACCGTTATGGCTACACCTTC. Its translation is CASSVNRYGYTF.